These 8 T cell receptor beta chains share one sample of origin, sequenced in a study of blood T cells in healthy people across ages. PCR was performed a second time for roughly 6 to 12 cycles using a sample-barcoded 5' primer and a J-beta primer mix. TCRdb re-called the 5' RACE reads with MiXCR, one entry per CDR3 protein. The data hold about 570,000 distinct CDR3 sequences, with around 27% observed a single time. This sample was shared with a second study, whose subject was T cells of mothers and their children.

The sequenced sample was blood. The origin of the receptors is a boy aged 2 to 10 in good health.

This clonotype appeared a few times. The chain recombines TRBV7-2 with TRBJ2-3; 9 nucleotides match TRBD2. CDR3 length equals 15 residues. Trimming removed 7 bases from V and 6 bases from J; junction bases left unmatched: 11. CDR1 is SGHTA and CDR2 is FQGNSA in the germline V gene. The CDR3 nucleotides read TGTGCCAGCACCCACACTAGCGGGTGGGGCGATACGCAGTATTTT. Its protein product is CASTHTSGWGDTQYF.

The V and J genes are TRBV18 and TRBJ1-4; D remains ambiguous. The CDR3 spans 13 residues. The ends were cut back, 0 bases at V and 8 bases at J, with 7 bases in the middle. Germline V lookup: CDR1 KGHSH, CDR2 LQKENI. The CDR3 nucleotides are TGTGCCAGCTCACCACCAACAAGGGAAAAACTGTTTTTT. This codes for CASSPPTREKLFF. Filled out from reference TRBV18 and TRBJ1-4, the complete variable domain reads NAGVMQNPRHLVRRRGQEARLRCSPMKGHSHVYWYRQLPEEGLKFMVYLQKENIIDESGMPKERFSAEFPKEGPSILRIQQVVRGDSAAYFCASSPPTREKLFFGSGTQLSVL.

This clonotype was seen only a few times. This chain connects TRBV7-2 to TRBJ2-5; TRBD2 matches at 9 bases. CDR1 is SGHTA and CDR2 is FQGNSA in the germline V gene. The CDR3 has 15 amino acids. Germline trimming cut 1 base from V and 6 bases from J; bases unmatched to any gene: 6. CDR3 nucleotide sequence: TGTGCCAGCAGCTTAGATGGCGGGGGGGCCCAGACCCAGTACTTC. It translates to CASSLDGGGAQTQYF. The variable domain in full, completed from reference TRBV7-2 and TRBJ2-5, reads GAGVSQSPSNKVTEKGKDVELRCDPISGHTALYWYRQSLGQGLEFLIYFQGNSAPDKSGLPSDRFSAERTGGSVSTLTIQRTQQEDSAVYLCASSLDGGGAQTQYFGPGTRLLVL.

This chain uses TRBV19 with TRBJ1-1; D is perhaps TRBD1 (5 bases). Germline-derived CDR1 and CDR2 are LNHDA and SQIVND (reference sequence). Trimming stripped 2 bases from V and 4 bases from J, with 11 bases between. CDR3 length: 14 residues. The CDR3 is CASSISGTGTEAFF. Written as DNA, the CDR3 is TGTGCCAGTAGTATATCGGGGACGGGCACTGAAGCTTTCTTT. Full variable domain (missing parts from reference TRBV19 and TRBJ1-1): DGGITQSPKYLFRKEGQNVTLSCEQNLNHDAMYWYRQDPGQGLRLIYYSQIVNDFQKGDIAEGYSVSREKKESFPLTVTSAQKNPTAFYLCASSISGTGTEAFFGQGTRLTVV.

This chain links TRBV20-1 with TRBJ1-5; 10 positions agree with TRBD1. The CDR3 runs to 16 residues. V lost 0 bases, J lost 5 bases, and 7 bases stayed unmatched. Germline V lookup: CDR1 DFQATT, CDR2 SNEGSKA (reference sequence). CDR3 bases: TGCAGTGCTAGAGACCCAGGACAGGGGGGATATCAGCCCCAGCATTTT. It encodes CSARDPGQGGYQPQHF.

This chain joins TRBV7-2 and TRBJ1-5; TRBD1 might be the D (5 bases). With 1 base removed from V and 5 bases from J, the gap between germline ends came to 9 bases. Germline V gene data show CDR1 as SGHTA and CDR2 as FQGNSA. This CDR3 region has 14 residues. Here the CDR3 reads CASSLGGTHQPQHF. DNA for the CDR3: TGTGCCAGCAGCTTAGGAGGGACGCATCAGCCCCAGCATTTT.

The V call is TRBV9, the J call TRBJ1-5, with TRBD1 as a possible D gene (6 bases). The V end lost 0 bases, the J end lost 0 bases, and 10 bases lay between the germline ends. Looked up from germline, CDR1 is SGDLS and CDR2 is YYNGEE. This CDR3 comprises 16 residues. The CDR3 here is CASSVEGGFSNQPQHF. The CDR3 bases are TGTGCCAGCAGCGTAGAAGGGGGATTTAGCAATCAGCCCCAGCATTTT. The full variable domain, rest sourced from reference TRBV9 and TRBJ1-5, is DSGVTQTPKHLITATGQRVTLRCSPRSGDLSVYWYQQSLDQGLQFLIQYYNGEERAKGNILERFSAQQFPDLHSELNLSSLELGDSALYFCASSVEGGFSNQPQHFGDGTRLSIL.

The chain combines TRBV9 with TRBJ1-4, with 9 positions matching TRBD1. The V segment lost 4 bases and the J segment 0 bases; nucleotides outside the gene matches: 7. The germline V gene encodes CDR1 SGDLS and CDR2 YYNGEE. This CDR3 spans 17 amino acids. CDR3 sequence reads: CASSLTGGYATNEKLFF. DNA for the CDR3: TGTGCCAGCAGCTTGACAGGGGGTTATGCAACTAATGAAAAACTGTTTTTT.